The 11 T cell receptor beta chains presented below share a single source sample, sequenced in a study of blood T cell repertoires in COVID-19. TCRdb's table, derived via immunoSEQ multiplex PCR, lists solely in-frame clones and lacks some. The sample yields fewer than 90,000 clones, 70% to 90% seen once. Sequencing was performed on peripheral blood. These receptors all come from a man in his sixties or seventies with acute or convalescent COVID-19.

CDR3 in amino acids: CASRREGGSNQPQHF. CDR3 DNA sequence: TGTGCCAGCAGACGGGAGGGGGGTAGCAATCAGCCCCAGCATTTT. This chain joins TRBV6-5 and TRBJ1-5, with D perhaps matching TRBD1 (6 bases). Germline CDR1 is MNHEY and CDR2 is SVGAGI. The V end was cut by 6 bases, the J end by 0 bases, with 12 bases between. The CDR3 is 15 amino acids.

The chain carries TRBV5-1 and TRBJ1-4; TRBD1 matches 7 bases. The CDR3 spans 15 residues. Trimming removed 4 bases from V and 10 bases from J; junction bases left unmatched: 13. Germline V gene lookup returns CDR1 SGHRS and CDR2 YFSETQ. CDR3 sequence (DNA): TGCGCCAGCAGCCTCCCTGACAGGGACCGCGGAAAACTGTTTTTT. Its protein is CASSLPDRDRGKLFF.

The chain links TRBV14 to TRBJ2-5; 7 bases are shared with TRBD1. With 3 bases clipped from V and 2 bases from J, the junction kept 12 bases outside the gene matches. This CDR3 is built from 17 residues. Germline CDR1 is SGHDN and CDR2 is FVKESK. The CDR3 nucleotides are TGTGCCAGCAGCCAGCCGTTTGGGACAGCCCGACAAGAGACCCAGTACTTC. Protein sequence: CASSQPFGTARQETQYF.

The chain uses TRBV7-6 and TRBJ2-7, with 9 bases lining up with TRBD1. Germline assignment: CDR1 SGHVS and CDR2 FNYEAQ. The ends lost 5 bases at V and 2 bases at J; junction bases unmatched: 4. The length of the CDR3 is 14 residues. CDR3 protein: CASSADRGTYEQYF. CDR3 DNA sequence: TGTGCCAGCAGCGCGGACAGGGGCACCTACGAGCAGTACTTC. Based on the CDR3 plus reference TRBV7-6 and TRBJ2-7, the full variable domain is GAGVSQSPRYKVTKRGQDVALRCDPISGHVSLYWYRQALGQGPEFLTYFNYEAQQDKSGLPNDRFSAERPEGSISTLTIQRTEQRDSAMYRCASSADRGTYEQYFGPGTRLTVT.

The CDR3 loop reads CASSQEGGRKEKLFF. The CDR3 DNA is TGCGCCAGCAGCCAAGAAGGGGGTAGAAAAGAAAAACTGTTTTTT. The genes are TRBV4-3 and TRBJ1-4; tentatively, D is TRBD1 (6 bases). The ends were cut back, 0 bases at V and 8 bases at J, with 13 bases in the middle. This CDR3 has 15 residues. Germline V lookup: CDR1 LGHNA, CDR2 YSLEER.

This clone was detected a few times. The gene calls are TRBV6-6 and TRBJ2-3; D is unclear. Germline assignment: CDR1 MNHNY and CDR2 SVGAGI (reference sequence). The CDR3 totals 12 residues. Trimming pared 5 bases from V and 7 bases from J, leaving 10 bases between. The CDR3 nucleotides are TGTGCCAGCAGTCATCTAGAGAATACGCAGTATTTT. Amino acids: CASSHLENTQYF.

This sequence joins TRBV27 and TRBJ2-7; 9 bases are shared with TRBD1. Trimming cost V 3 bases and J 4 bases; bases outside gene matches: 10. The CDR3 runs 16 residues. Germline-derived CDR1 and CDR2 are MNHEY and SMNVEV (reference sequence). The CDR3 sequence is CASSFGMGQGGYEQYF. The DNA for the CDR3 is TGTGCCAGCAGTTTCGGAATGGGACAGGGAGGTTACGAGCAGTACTTC.

The J gene is TRBJ2-5, the V gene TRBV5-1; the D is unclear. Trimming removed 5 bases from V and 3 bases from J, with 20 bases in between. The CDR3 consists of 16 residues. Germline V gives CDR1 SGHRS, CDR2 YFSETQ. The CDR3, as DNA: TGCGCCAGCAGACCCTCCCCGGCAACTACAAAAGAGACCCAGTACTTC. Protein sequence: CASRPSPATTKETQYF.

This sequence joins TRBV27 and TRBJ1-2; D remains unclear. Germline V gene data show CDR1 as MNHEY and CDR2 as SMNVEV (reference sequence). CDR3 size: 13 residues. V lost 6 bases and J lost 4, with 12 bases in between. Written as DNA, the CDR3 is TGTGCCAGCAGCTTAGACATGTCCTATGGCTACACCTTC. Its protein is CASSLDMSYGYTF.

This sequence joins TRBV5-1 and TRBJ2-2; TRBD2 is a possible D gene (6 bases). V lost 2 bases and J lost 5, with 7 bases in between. The CDR3 spans 13 residues. CDR1 is SGHRS and CDR2 is YFSETQ in the germline V gene. CDR3 coding DNA: TGCGCCAGCAGCTTTGGGGGGACCGGGGAGCTGTTTTTT. Amino acids: CASSFGGTGELFF.

The chain links TRBV27 to TRBJ2-7; possible D gene TRBD2, 5 bases. Trimming stripped 1 base from V and 7 bases from J, with 14 bases between. The CDR3 has 14 amino acids. Germline CDR1 is MNHEY and CDR2 is SMNVEV (reference sequence). As DNA, the CDR3 is TGTGCCAGCAGTTTATTAGGTGCTAGCCGTGAGCAGTACTTC. This encodes CASSLLGASREQYF.